This TCR beta chain originates from a study of OX40 agonist ivuxolimab in advanced cancers. Study context: Three patients showed partial responses: one hepatocellular carcinoma and two cutaneous melanoma cases.

TCRdb's copy holds only in-frame clones and misses some; the assay was immunoSEQ multiplex PCR. The sample holds around 94,000 clones, around 87% seen once. Overall study findings and caveats: There was clonal expansion of CD4+ and CD8+ blood T cells by week 6 at 0.1 to 3.0 mg/kg. Antigen specificity of clonally expanded peripheral T cells was not established.

This clone appeared once. Its target is not known. This receptor was obtained from an adult with an advanced solid tumor such as melanoma, head and neck, liver or kidney cancer. The source material was CD4+ or CD8+ T cells sorted from blood, sampled in a trial of the OX40 agonist ivuxolimab.

CDR3 protein: CASSSARQGVVRKLFF. In nucleotides, the CDR3 is TGTGCCAGCAGCTCGGCCCGACAGGGGGTAGTGAGAAAACTGTTTTTT. J is TRBJ1-4 and V is TRBV5-4; 9 nucleotides agree with TRBD1. The CDR3 contains 16 residues. The V segment lost 3 bases and the J segment 10 bases; nucleotides outside the gene matches: 13. Germline V gene sequence: CDR1 SGHNT, CDR2 YYREEE (reference sequence). Complete variable domain (other parts from reference TRBV5-4 and TRBJ1-4): ETGVTQSPTHLIKTRGQQVTLRCSSQSGHNTVSWYQQALGQGPQFIFQYYREEENGRGNFPPRFSGLQFPNYSSELNVNALELDDSALYLCASSSARQGVVRKLFFGSGTQLSVL.